The next 21 T cell receptor beta chains were all read from a single sample in a study of T cell changes during pregnancy in multiple sclerosis. The repertoire was sequenced with immunoSEQ multiplex PCR; TCRdb's copy has only in-frame clones and lacks some. The sample holds about 67,000 clones, more than 85% seen once. This specimen consisted of peripheral blood, obtained in the first trimester of pregnancy. The receptor set was obtained from a female donor with multiple sclerosis, enrolled in a pregnancy study.

V gene TRBV11-1 combines with J gene TRBJ2-7; 10 positions match TRBD1. The CDR3 spans 14 residues. Germline assignment: CDR1 SGHAT and CDR2 FQDESV (reference sequence). J gave up 3 bases and V 5 bases, and 4 bases lay outside the gene matches. The CDR3, as DNA: TGTGCCAGCAGCCGGGACAGGGGCGTCTACGAGCAGTACTTC. Its protein product is CASSRDRGVYEQYF.

The gene calls are TRBV5-1 and TRBJ2-5, with D maybe TRBD2 (7 bases). This CDR3 is 14 amino acids long. Germline lookup yields CDR1 SGHRS and CDR2 YFSETQ. The V and J ends lost 3 bases and 2 bases respectively, with 11 bases between them. The CDR3: CASSWGGGQETQYF. In DNA form, the CDR3 reads TGCGCCAGCAGCTGGGGAGGGGGACAAGAGACCCAGTACTTC.

The chain joins TRBV5-1 to TRBJ1-5; 11 bases are shared with TRBD1. The CDR3 covers 16 residues. The J segment lost 6 bases and the V segment lost 0 bases, leaving 5 bases of the junction unmatched. Germline V gene lookup returns CDR1 SGHRS and CDR2 YFSETQ. This CDR3 is CASSLGGQGAGQPQHF. The CDR3 bases are TGCGCCAGCAGCTTGGGAGGACAGGGGGCCGGTCAGCCCCAGCATTTT.

The chain couples TRBV4-2 to TRBJ2-3; 12 positions agree with TRBD2. Germline values: CDR1 LGHNA, CDR2 YNFKEQ. With V trimmed by 0 bases and J by 4 bases, 5 bases remained unmatched. The CDR3 has 17 residues. The CDR3 region has the DNA TGTGCCAGCAGCCAAGAAGGGAGACTAGCGGGGGCAGATACGCAGTATTTT. It codes for CASSQEGRLAGADTQYF.

The chain joins TRBV5-1 to TRBJ2-5; D remains unclear. This CDR3 is 14 amino acids long. Trimming took 3 bases from V and 4 from J, leaving 13 bases between them. CDR1 and CDR2 (germline): SGHRS, YFSETQ. CDR3 protein: CASSSPTARETQYF. Written as DNA, the CDR3 is TGCGCCAGCAGCTCCCCTACAGCCCGAGAGACCCAGTACTTC.

This rearrangement joins TRBV28 to TRBJ1-4; D remains ambiguous. Between the trimmed V and J ends, which lost 5 bases and 0 bases, there was a span of 7 bases. This CDR3 is built from 14 residues. Germline V gene sequence: CDR1 MDHEN, CDR2 SYDVKM. DNA for the CDR3: TGTGCCAGCAGTAGCCGGGCAACTAATGAAAAACTGTTTTTT. Translation gives CASSSRATNEKLFF.

The chain employs TRBV6-1 and TRBJ2-7, with 9 bases that match TRBD2. J gave up 3 bases and V 1 base, and 4 bases lay outside the gene matches. The CDR3 covers 15 residues. Germline CDR1 reads MNHNS; CDR2 reads SASEGT. CDR3 nucleotide sequence: TGTGCCAGCAGTGAAGGTGGGACTAGCATCTACGAGCAGTACTTC. Translated, it gives CASSEGGTSIYEQYF.

This clone was found a few times. J is TRBJ2-3 and V is TRBV10-3; TRBD1 aligns across 8 bases. Germline values: CDR1 ENHRY, CDR2 SYGVKD. Losses at the gene ends were 6 bases for V and 2 bases for J; bases not matched to a gene: 4. The CDR3 spans 14 residues. The CDR3, as DNA: TGTGCCATCAGCCAGACAGGGGTCACAGATACGCAGTATTTT. As protein: CAISQTGVTDTQYF.

The chain combines TRBV7-2 with TRBJ2-7, with 11 bases matching TRBD2. Germline trimming cut 0 bases from V and 4 bases from J; bases unmatched to any gene: 2. The CDR3 length is 15 residues. The germline gives CDR1 SGHTA, CDR2 FQGNSA. Here the CDR3 DNA reads TGTGCCAGCAGCTTAGCCCCTAGCGGGAGGTACGAGCAGTACTTC. Amino acid sequence: CASSLAPSGRYEQYF.

This clone was picked up one time. The V and J genes are TRBV19 and TRBJ2-1; 9 bases are a match to TRBD1. CDR3 size: 16 residues. Trimming took 5 bases from V and 6 from J; bases not matched to a gene: 11. Germline V gives CDR1 LNHDA, CDR2 SQIVND (reference sequence). CDR3 amino acids: CASSGATGTGSNEQFF. CDR3 nucleotides: TGTGCCAGTAGTGGGGCAACCGGGACAGGGTCCAATGAGCAGTTCTTC.

V and J are TRBV4-1 and TRBJ2-3, with TRBD2 matching 8 bases. In germline, CDR1 is MGHRA, CDR2 YSYEKL. The CDR3 has 15 amino acids. V gave up 3 bases and J gave up 8 bases; unmatched junction bases: 10. As DNA, the CDR3 is TGCGCCAGCAGCCAGCCGGGAGGGCCACGCGGTACGCAGTATTTT. It yields the protein CASSQPGGPRGTQYF.

The chain employs TRBV6-5 and TRBJ2-1; D is uncertain. CDR1 is MNHEY, CDR2 SVGAGI, per germline. With 4 bases removed from V and 5 bases from J, the gap between germline ends came to 9 bases. The CDR3 loop spans 13 amino acids. The CDR3 DNA is TGTGCCAGCAGTTTCACCCACAACAATGAGCAGTTCTTC. It specifies CASSFTHNNEQFF.

This rearrangement joins TRBV2 to TRBJ1-2; TRBD1 is a possible D gene (6 bases). The V gene's germline CDR1 is SNHLY and CDR2 FYNNEI. This CDR3 is 15 amino acids long. The V end lost 6 bases, the J end lost 4 bases, and 18 bases lay between the germline ends. The CDR3 sequence is CASSPAFTGTYGYTF. The CDR3 nucleotides are TGTGCCAGCAGCCCCGCCTTCACAGGGACCTATGGCTACACCTTC.

V gene TRBV7-9 combines with J gene TRBJ2-7; TRBD2 is a possible D gene (6 bases). V shed 5 bases and J shed 4 bases, with 12 bases lying between them. Germline V gene lookup returns CDR1 SEHNR and CDR2 FQNEAQ (reference sequence). The CDR3 contains 13 residues. Written as DNA, the CDR3 is TGTGCCAGCAGCGGGTCTAGCGTTTACGAGCAGTACTTC. This gives the protein CASSGSSVYEQYF.

J is TRBJ1-1 and V is TRBV9; TRBD1 matches at 8 bases. With V trimmed by 0 bases and J by 4 bases, 5 bases remained unmatched. The CDR3 is 15 residues long. Germline V gene lookup returns CDR1 SGDLS and CDR2 YYNGEE. For the CDR3, the DNA is TGTGCCAGCAGCGTAGAGGCAGGGGGCGGCACTGAAGCTTTCTTT. Protein: CASSVEAGGGTEAFF.

The chain combines TRBV30 with TRBJ1-5, with 9 bases lining up with TRBD1. V lost 2 bases, J lost 4 bases, and 6 bases stayed unmatched. The CDR3 is 15 residues long. Germline CDR1 and CDR2: GTSNPN and SVGIG (reference sequence). The CDR3 sequence: CAWSFYRGLNQPQHF. The CDR3 region has the DNA TGTGCCTGGAGTTTTTACAGGGGGCTAAATCAGCCCCAGCATTTT.

The rearrangement uses TRBV7-9 and TRBJ1-2; D may be TRBD1 (5 bases). This CDR3 has 15 residues. Deletions cut 1 base from V and 5 bases from J, with 14 bases between. Germline CDR1 is SEHNR and CDR2 is FQNEAQ (reference sequence). This chain's CDR3 is CASSLVTSQAYGYTF. The CDR3 DNA follows: TGTGCCAGCAGCTTAGTGACATCACAGGCTTATGGCTACACCTTC.

The chain is built from TRBV19 and TRBJ1-2; maybe TRBD1 (5 bases). CDR3 size: 12 residues. Germline V gene sequence: CDR1 LNHDA, CDR2 SQIVND (reference sequence). V dropped 7 bases and J dropped 3 bases, with 9 bases sitting between them. CDR3 region: CASTAGHYGYTF. As DNA, the CDR3 is TGTGCCAGTACGGCAGGGCACTATGGCTACACCTTC.

The chain employs TRBV7-2 and TRBJ2-7; D gene uncertain. Between the trimmed V and J ends, which lost 5 bases and 1 base, there was a span of 3 bases. CDR3 size: 11 residues. Germline V lookup: CDR1 SGHTA, CDR2 FQGNSA. CDR3 bases: TGTGCCAGCAGCCCTTCCTACGAGCAGTACTTC. It specifies CASSPSYEQYF.

The chain is built from TRBV29-1 and TRBJ1-2; TRBD1 matches 7 bases. In germline, CDR1 is SQVTM, CDR2 ANQGSEA. The CDR3 consists of 12 residues. With 6 bases clipped from V and 8 bases from J, the junction kept 9 bases outside the gene matches. This CDR3 is CSVNTGVRGYTF. The DNA for the CDR3 is TGCAGCGTCAACACAGGGGTTAGGGGCTACACCTTC.

The CDR3 sequence: CASSLLAGAIDTQYF. The CDR3 coding sequence is TGTGCCAGCAGCTTATTAGCGGGAGCCATAGATACGCAGTATTTT. The rearrangement joins TRBV7-8 to TRBJ2-3, with 9 positions matching TRBD2. CDR1 is SGHVS and CDR2 is FQNEAQ in the germline V gene. The CDR3 covers 15 residues. With V trimmed by 2 bases and J by 5 bases, 5 bases remained unmatched.